A single sample gave rise to the 8 T cell receptor beta chains below, sequenced in a study of blood T cell repertoires in COVID-19. Only in-frame clones appear in the TCRdb table, and some are missing; sequencing was by immunoSEQ multiplex PCR. The table lists about 220,000 clones, 70% to 90% of them singletons. The specimen sequenced was peripheral blood. The source of these receptors is a man between 50 and 59 years old who had recovered from COVID-19.

In regard to this clone: This CDR3 is also generated by other DNA sequences in the sample. V is TRBV7-9 and J is TRBJ2-3; D call uncertain. V was trimmed by 5 bases and J by 2 bases, leaving 5 bases between them. CDR3 length: 12 residues. CDR1 SEHNR and CDR2 FQNEAQ come from the germline V gene (reference sequence). This CDR3 reads CASSPSTDTQYF. CDR3 bases: TGTGCCAGCAGCCCCTCCACAGATACGCAGTATTTT. The full variable domain, completed using reference TRBV7-9 and TRBJ2-3, is DTGVSQNPRHKITKRGQNVTFRCDPISEHNRLYWYRQTLGQGPEFLTYFQNEAQLEKSRLLSDRFSAERPKGSFSTLEIQRTEQGDSAMYLCASSPSTDTQYFGPGTRLTVL.

The chain is built from TRBV9 and TRBJ2-7; D unresolved. CDR1 and CDR2 (germline): SGDLS, YYNGEE. The V end was cut by 0 bases, the J end by 0 bases, with 10 bases between. CDR3 length equals 15 residues. CDR3 DNA: TGTGCCAGCAGCGTAGAGCAGAGGAGCTCCTACGAGCAGTACTTC. Protein product: CASSVEQRSSYEQYF.

V usage is TRBV6-5 and J usage is TRBJ2-7, with 8 bases that match TRBD2. The V segment lost 4 bases and the J segment 4 bases; nucleotides outside the gene matches: 12. Germline-derived CDR1 and CDR2 are MNHEY and SVGAGI. The CDR3 is 16 amino acids. The chain's CDR3 is CASSSRGTSLFYEQYF. The CDR3 coding sequence is TGTGCCAGCAGTTCGAGGGGGACTAGTCTTTTTTACGAGCAGTACTTC.

The chain has TRBV28 and TRBJ2-7; a weak D match, TRBD2 (6 bases). The germline CDR1 and CDR2 sequences are MDHEN and SYDVKM. Trimming took 2 bases from V and 7 from J, leaving 9 bases between them. The CDR3 consists of 12 residues. In DNA, the CDR3 is TGTGCCAGCAGTTTACAGGCGGGAGAGCAGTACTTC. Protein: CASSLQAGEQYF.

This chain connects TRBV5-4 to TRBJ1-2; D not resolved. Germline V gives CDR1 SGHNT, CDR2 YYREEE (reference sequence). The CDR3 spans 12 residues. Trimming removed 0 bases from V and 7 bases from J, with 7 bases in between. This chain's CDR3 is CASSLVEVGYTF. CDR3 sequence (DNA): TGTGCCAGCAGCTTGGTGGAGGTTGGCTACACCTTC.

The CDR3 loop is CASSFGPGLAGISYNEQFF. CDR3 coding DNA: TGTGCCAGCAGCTTTGGACCGGGACTAGCGGGAATTTCCTACAATGAGCAGTTCTTC. This chain uses TRBV4-2 with TRBJ2-1; 13 bases are a match to TRBD2. The CDR3 runs to 19 residues. The V gene's germline CDR1 is LGHNA and CDR2 YNFKEQ. V shed 5 bases and J 1 base; nucleotides not matched to a gene: 11.

The chain links TRBV5-1 to TRBJ2-1, with 10 bases that match TRBD2. V lost 1 base, J lost 7 bases, and 5 bases stayed unmatched. Germline-derived CDR1 and CDR2 are SGHRS and YFSETQ. This CDR3 region has 15 residues. Here the CDR3 reads CASSLTAGGPNEQFF. CDR3 nucleotides: TGCGCCAGCAGCTTGACAGCGGGAGGGCCGAATGAGCAGTTCTTC.

The chain carries TRBV27 and TRBJ1-5, with 9 bases identical to TRBD1. Germline V lookup: CDR1 MNHEY, CDR2 SMNVEV (reference sequence). The V segment lost 8 bases and the J segment 6 bases; nucleotides outside the gene matches: 8. There are 14 residues in the CDR3. In nucleotides, the CDR3 is TGTGCCAGCGGGAGACAGGGGGTGGGTCAGCCCCAGCATTTT. This sequence encodes CASGRQGVGQPQHF.